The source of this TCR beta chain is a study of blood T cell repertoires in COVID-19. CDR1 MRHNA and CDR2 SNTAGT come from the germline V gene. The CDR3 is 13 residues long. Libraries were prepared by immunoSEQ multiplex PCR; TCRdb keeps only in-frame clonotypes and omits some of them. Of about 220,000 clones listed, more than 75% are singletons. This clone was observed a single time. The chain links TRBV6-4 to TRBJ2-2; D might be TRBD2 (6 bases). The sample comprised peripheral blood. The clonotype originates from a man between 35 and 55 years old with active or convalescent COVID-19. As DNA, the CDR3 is TGTGCTTGGGAGGTCCCGCGGGCCGGGGAGCTGTTTTTT. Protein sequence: CAWEVPRAGELFF.